Following are 5 T cell receptor beta chains from one sample sequenced in a study of breast tumors, draining lymph nodes, adjacent tissues. Axillary draining lymph nodes of breast cancer patients supplied the node samples. TCRdb itself ran the multiplex PCR reads through MiXCR, one entry per CDR3 protein. The sample holds 150,000 to 200,000 distinct CDR3 sequences, 33% seen once. Specimen: axillary lymph node tissue. Source of these receptors: a female donor with breast cancer. Some clones in this sample may be carry-over from other donors' samples.

This clonotype was seen at least ten times. The rearrangement uses TRBV2 and TRBJ1-2; 7 nucleotides line up with TRBD1. The germline V gene encodes CDR1 SNHLY and CDR2 FYNNEI. J was trimmed by 8 bases and V by 7 bases; bases with no gene match: 4. This CDR3 has 11 residues. This CDR3 is CASKGAGGYTF. CDR3 coding DNA: TGTGCCAGCAAGGGGGCGGGAGGCTACACCTTC.

The gene calls are TRBV5-1 and TRBJ1-5; 11 positions agree with TRBD1. The CDR3 sequence is 16 residues long. Unmatched junction bases numbered 11, after V lost 6 bases and J lost 6 bases. Germline CDR1 reads SGHRS; CDR2 reads YFSETQ. The CDR3 is CASTPGSGTGGQPQHF. CDR3 DNA sequence: TGCGCCAGCACTCCCGGGTCCGGGACAGGGGGTCAGCCCCAGCATTTT.

A remark on this clonotype: Sequence at one end of the junction differs from germline and may be a read error. The chain uses TRBV2 and TRBJ2-3; 8 bases line up with TRBD2. Germline V gene lookup returns CDR1 SNHLY and CDR2 FYNNEI. The CDR3 runs to 16 residues. The CDR3 protein is CTSSIFSGGASDTQYF. The CDR3 nucleotides read TGTACCAGCAGTATATTCTCGGGAGGGGCGTCAGATACGCAGTATTTT.

The sample holds many counts of this clonotype. Relative to the germline gene, one junction end is altered; a read error may explain this. This chain joins TRBV6-6 and TRBJ1-5; 9 nucleotides agree with TRBD1. Germline V lookup: CDR1 MNHNY, CDR2 SVGAGI (reference sequence). The CDR3 has 14 residues. The CDR3: CANSSQGARQPQHF. The CDR3 region has the DNA TGTGCCAACAGTTCACAGGGGGCGCGGCAGCCCCAGCATTTT.

Worth noting for this clonotype: With a much larger clone just one base away, this may be a read error. V and J are TRBV6-1 and TRBJ1-3, with D unresolved. Germline V gene sequence: CDR1 MNHNS, CDR2 SASEGT. The germline V and J ends were trimmed by 6 bases and 0 bases, with 9 bases remaining between them. The CDR3 length is 14 residues. CDR3 loop: CASRSWSSGNTIYF. CDR3 in DNA: TGTGCCAGCAGATCGTGGAGCTCTGGAAACACCATATATTTT.